These T cell receptor beta chains were read from a single sample in a study of human T cells and chemical hapten exposure. TCRdb re-called the RACE reads through MiXCR, storing one row per CDR3 protein. The sample holds 95,000 to 150,000 distinct CDR3 sequences, over 9% seen once. The material sequenced was whole blood, taken in connection with sensitization to the hapten diphenylcyclopropenone (DPC). Source of these receptors: a woman aged 45 to 65 with alopecia areata. Some clones in this sample may be carry-over from other donors' samples. Both conserved end residues are part of each CDR3. D genes are given only for firm matches. Clone size is not always given. Where it is, it says once, few, many or a class for expanded clones.

DNA	CDR3	D	J	size	V
TGTGCCAGCACGACAGGCACAGATACGCAGTATTTT	CASTTGTDTQYF	-	TRBJ2-3	-	TRBV6-5
TGTGCCAGCAGCGCCGGGACAGGGCCCCACGAGCAGTACTTC	CASSAGTGPHEQYF	TRBD1	TRBJ2-7	-	TRBV11-2
TGTGCCAGCAGCCCGCGGGGAACTGAAGCTTTCTTT	CASSPRGTEAFF	-	TRBJ1-1	many	TRBV7-9
TGTGCCAGCTCACCACGGAGGGCGCGCATTTTT	CASSPRRARIF	-	TRBJ1-4	-	TRBV18
TGTGCCAGCAGCCAAGGCCTGGGACAGGGTTTCTCTGGGGCCAACGTCCTGACTTTC	CASSQGLGQGFSGANVLTF	TRBD1	TRBJ2-6	-	TRBV3-1
TGTGCCAGCAGAACCGGAGATACGCAGTATTTT	CASRTGDTQYF	-	TRBJ2-3	-	TRBV7-2
TGCGCCAGCAGCCGATTAGACGGGACAGGCTTCAGGGGAGGCTATGGCTACACCTTC	CASSRLDGTGFRGGYGYTF	TRBD1	TRBJ1-2	-	TRBV4-1
TGCGCCAGCACGGACAGTCTGAGGGGCACAGATACGCAGTATTTT	CASTDSLRGTDTQYF	-	TRBJ2-3	-	TRBV5-1
TGTGCCAGCAGCTCTCAGGGTCTTTGGACTGAAGCTTTCTTT	CASSSQGLWTEAFF	-	TRBJ1-1	-	TRBV7-9
TGTGCCAGCAGCCAAGCTGGAGACAGGGGGAATCAGCCCCAGCATTTT	CASSQAGDRGNQPQHF	TRBD1	TRBJ1-5	-	TRBV4-2
TGTGCCAGCAGGGGGAACGTGGGCAATGAGCAGTTCTTC	CASRGNVGNEQFF	-	TRBJ2-1	few	TRBV2
TGCAGCGTGGAGTTGGTTGGGATTGGGCCGCCCATGACCCAGTACTTC	CSVELVGIGPPMTQYF	-	TRBJ2-5	-	TRBV29-1
TGTGCCAGCAGTTCAGTGGCGTCAGGGGGATACGAGCAGTACTTC	CASSSVASGGYEQYF	TRBD1	TRBJ2-7	few	TRBV25-1
TGTGCCAGCAGCCAAGTCCTGCGGACAGGCCACTACGAGCAGTACTTC	CASSQVLRTGHYEQYF	TRBD1	TRBJ2-7	few	TRBV3-1
TGTGCCATCAGTCAACTAGCGGGACGCACAGATACGCAGTATTTT	CAISQLAGRTDTQYF	TRBD2	TRBJ2-3	-	TRBV10-3
TGTGCCAGCAGTTTAATGGGGCAGCACACAGATACGCAGTATTTT	CASSLMGQHTDTQYF	-	TRBJ2-3	-	TRBV27
TGTGCCAGCAGCCAAGTAGCGGGAGGGCCCTCCTACGAGCAGTACTTC	CASSQVAGGPSYEQYF	TRBD2	TRBJ2-7	few	TRBV4-2
TGTGCCAGCAGCGAACCGGGACAGGGAGAAGATACGCAGTATTTT	CASSEPGQGEDTQYF	TRBD1	TRBJ2-3	many	TRBV4-2
TGTGCCAGCAGCCGCGGGCGTAGCTCCTACGAGCAGTACTTC	CASSRGRSSYEQYF	-	TRBJ2-7	few	TRBV27
TGTGCCAGCACGAGGGAAGCCGGCGAGCAGTACTTC	CASTREAGEQYF	-	TRBJ2-7	-	TRBV7-2
TGTGCCAGCAGTTCCCCGGGGCAGGCCTACGAGCAGTACTTC	CASSSPGQAYEQYF	-	TRBJ2-7	-	TRBV28
TGCAGTGCTAGAGATGTCGGGGGCAGCTCCTACGAGCAGTACTTC	CSARDVGGSSYEQYF	-	TRBJ2-7	many	TRBV20-1
TGTGCCAGCAGCCCCTCAACAGGACAGGGGACTTCACCCCTCCACTTT	CASSPSTGQGTSPLHF	TRBD1	TRBJ1-6	few	TRBV7-9
TGTGCCAGCAGGACTGGGGGGGTTAGCAATCAGCCCCAGCATTTT	CASRTGGVSNQPQHF	-	TRBJ1-5	-	TRBV27
TGTGCCAGCAGTTACTCTTTGGCTATGGGAGGCGGGGAAAAACTGTTTTTT	CASSYSLAMGGGEKLFF	-	TRBJ1-4	-	TRBV6-5
TGCGCCAGCAGCCGAGTGAGGGGGACAGGGAATCAGCCCCAGCATTTT	CASSRVRGTGNQPQHF	TRBD1	TRBJ1-5	-	TRBV4-3
TGCGCCAGCAGCCAAGATCAATTGGGAGGCTCTGGGGCCAACGTCCTGACTTTC	CASSQDQLGGSGANVLTF	-	TRBJ2-6	-	TRBV4-1
TGTGCCAGCAGTTACTCATCAGGACTGCCTGGCTACACCTTC	CASSYSSGLPGYTF	-	TRBJ1-2	few	TRBV6-2/TRBV6-3